Each of the 25 T cell receptor beta chains below was sequenced from the same sample in a study of response to subunit inactivated influenza vaccine. TCRdb re-derived calls from the RT-PCR reads in MiXCR, one entry per CDR3 protein. The profile shows under 750,000 distinct CDR3 sequences, 12% of them singletons. Specimen: PBMCs from blood, collected on the day of vaccination. The receptors stem from a man between 50 and 59 years old who received an inactivated influenza vaccine.

This chain links TRBV20-1 with TRBJ2-1; D possibly uses TRBD1 or TRBD2 (6 bases each). Germline V gene sequence: CDR1 DFQATT, CDR2 SNEGSKA (reference sequence). Between the trimmed V and J ends, which lost 3 bases and 12 bases, there was a span of 15 bases. The CDR3 sequence is 12 residues long. CDR3 sequence (DNA): TGCAGTGCTAGGCACTCGGGGGCAGGGCAGTTCTTC. It yields the protein CSARHSGAGQFF.

The chain links TRBV28 to TRBJ2-7; perhaps TRBD2 as D (6 bases). In germline, CDR1 is MDHEN, CDR2 SYDVKM. The CDR3 has 14 residues. The V and J ends lost 6 bases and 4 bases respectively, with 16 bases between them. The CDR3 bases are TGTGCCAGCAGGGCTGATCCGGGGGAGTACGAGCAGTACTTC. As protein: CASRADPGEYEQYF.

The sample holds a few counts of this clonotype. The chain carries TRBV5-1 and TRBJ2-2, with 10 positions matching TRBD2. The CDR3 has 17 residues. Germline CDR1 SGHRS, CDR2 YFSETQ. The trim removed 0 bases at V and 5 bases at J, leaving 7 bases unmatched. CDR3 protein: CASSLAPGTSATGELFF. CDR3 nucleotides: TGCGCCAGCAGCTTGGCCCCCGGGACTAGCGCAACCGGGGAGCTGTTTTTT.

This clonotype has a handful of counts. This chain links TRBV20-1 with TRBJ1-6; D ambiguous. CDR1 DFQATT and CDR2 SNEGSKA come from the germline V gene (reference sequence). Deletions cut 2 bases from V and 9 bases from J, with 11 bases between. CDR3 length: 13 amino acids. The CDR3 nucleotides are TGCAGTGCTAGAAGTACTGGGAGTTCACCCCTCCACTTT. It encodes CSARSTGSSPLHF.

This clonotype was counted many times. The CDR3 reads CASSFEGTYNEQFF. CDR3 DNA: TGCGCCAGCAGTTTTGAGGGGACCTACAATGAGCAGTTCTTC. V and J are TRBV5-1 and TRBJ2-1, with D perhaps being TRBD1 or TRBD2 (5 bases each). The V end lost 5 bases, the J end lost 2 bases, and 11 bases lay between the germline ends. The CDR3 length is 14 residues. Per germline, CDR1 SGHRS and CDR2 YFSETQ.

This clonotype was seen repeatedly, ten times or more. The chain employs TRBV20-1 and TRBJ1-1; D is unclear. Looked up from germline, CDR1 is DFQATT and CDR2 is SNEGSKA (reference sequence). This CDR3 is built from 13 residues. V shed 6 bases and J shed 2 bases, with 13 bases lying between them. The CDR3 coding sequence is TGCAGTGCCCCCTCGCCGGTTAACACTGAAGCTTTCTTT. Its translation: CSAPSPVNTEAFF.

The V call is TRBV20-1, the J call TRBJ2-1; D is unclear. This CDR3 has 18 residues. Deletions cut 3 bases from V and 0 bases from J, with 21 bases between. CDR1 and CDR2 from the germline V gene are DFQATT and SNEGSKA (reference sequence). The CDR3 DNA follows: TGCAGTGCTAGTTCCTCCCTCACAGATTGGAGCTCCTACAATGAGCAGTTCTTC. It codes for CSASSSLTDWSSYNEQFF.

This clonotype was counted many times. The chain recombines TRBV11-2 with TRBJ1-1; D gene uncertain. The CDR3 spans 15 residues. V lost 7 bases, J lost 1 base, and 16 bases lay in between. Germline V gene data show CDR1 as SGHAT and CDR2 as FQNNGV. The CDR3 DNA sequence: TGTGCCAGCACGCTATTCCGCCCAGAGAACACTGAAGCTTTCTTT. Translation: CASTLFRPENTEAFF. Full variable domain (rest looked up from reference TRBV11-2 and TRBJ1-1): EAGVAQSPRYKIIEKRQSVAFWCNPISGHATLYWYQQILGQGPKLLIQFQNNGVVDDSQLPKDRFSAERLKGVDSTLKIQPAKLEDSAVYLCASTLFRPENTEAFFGQGTRLTVV.

This chain links TRBV5-1 with TRBJ1-2; D ambiguous. The length of the CDR3 is 15 residues. V shed 0 bases and J shed 0 bases, with 9 bases lying between them. Germline values: CDR1 SGHRS, CDR2 YFSETQ. The CDR3: CASSLEGRTNYGYTF. CDR3 sequence (DNA): TGCGCCAGCAGCTTGGAGGGCAGGACTAACTATGGCTACACCTTC.

The sample holds a few counts of this clonotype. The V call is TRBV20-1, the J call TRBJ2-6, with TRBD2 matching 7 bases. Germline CDR1 and CDR2: DFQATT and SNEGSKA (reference sequence). CDR3 length: 17 residues. V was pared by 5 bases and J by 1 base, with 11 bases of the junction left unmatched. The CDR3 reads CSALRRAGFSGANVLTF. The CDR3 coding sequence is TGCAGTGCTCTACGACGAGCGGGATTTTCTGGGGCCAACGTCCTGACTTTC.

The J gene is TRBJ2-3, the V gene TRBV7-9; 7 nucleotides agree with TRBD1. Germline V lookup: CDR1 SEHNR, CDR2 FQNEAQ (reference sequence). V was pared by 0 bases and J by 1 base, with 4 bases of the junction left unmatched. This CDR3 has 16 residues. The CDR3 protein is CASSLAQGRGTDTQYF. Here the CDR3 DNA reads TGTGCCAGCAGCTTAGCACAGGGGAGAGGCACAGATACGCAGTATTTT.

The gene calls are TRBV10-3 and TRBJ2-5; 11 nucleotides match TRBD2. V dropped 2 bases and J dropped 4; count of bases not matched to a gene: 9. The V gene's germline CDR1 is ENHRY and CDR2 SYGVKD. The CDR3 loop spans 17 amino acids. The DNA of the CDR3 is TGTGCCATCAGTGAGACCCGGAATAGCGGGGGGGGAGAGACCCAGTACTTC. It specifies CAISETRNSGGGETQYF.

Many counts were recorded for this clonotype. The chain combines TRBV7-2 with TRBJ1-1; the D is unclear. The length of the CDR3 is 11 residues. Germline lookup yields CDR1 SGHTA and CDR2 FQGNSA. Trimming removed 3 bases from V and 5 bases from J, with 4 bases in between. The CDR3: CASSFQTEAFF. CDR3 coding DNA: TGTGCCAGCAGCTTTCAGACTGAAGCTTTCTTT.

J is TRBJ2-1 and V is TRBV20-1, with TRBD2 matching over 11 bases. The CDR3 covers 19 residues. The junction had 10 bases not matched to a gene; V was cut back by 0 bases and J by 0 bases. CDR1 DFQATT and CDR2 SNEGSKA come from the germline V gene (reference sequence). Here the CDR3 reads CSARDLDSGRAGSYNEQFF. CDR3 in DNA: TGCAGTGCTAGAGATTTGGATAGCGGGAGGGCGGGCTCCTACAATGAGCAGTTCTTC.

The gene calls are TRBV20-1 and TRBJ2-7; maybe TRBD2 (5 bases). Trimming cost V 6 bases and J 2 bases, with 8 bases left between them. The CDR3 is 11 amino acids. Germline V gene lookup returns CDR1 DFQATT and CDR2 SNEGSKA (reference sequence). This CDR3 reads CSAPEAYEQYF. For the CDR3, the DNA is TGCAGTGCCCCGGAGGCCTACGAGCAGTACTTC.

The V call is TRBV5-1, the J call TRBJ2-1; D unclear. CDR3 length: 13 residues. Germline V gene data show CDR1 as SGHRS and CDR2 as YFSETQ. V shed 0 bases and J shed 9 bases, with 10 bases lying between them. The CDR3 DNA follows: TGCGCCAGCAGCTTGGCGTCAGATCCTGAGCAGTTCTTC. Translating it yields CASSLASDPEQFF.

This clonotype was seen a handful of times. This sequence joins TRBV4-3 and TRBJ2-1, with TRBD2 matching over 9 bases. Germline V gene data show CDR1 as LGHNA and CDR2 as YSLEER. This CDR3 is built from 15 residues. Trimming cost V 6 bases and J 4 bases; bases outside gene matches: 7. The CDR3 protein is CASSQTSGAYNEQFF. The CDR3 bases are TGCGCCAGCAGTCAGACTAGCGGAGCGTACAATGAGCAGTTCTTC.

This clonotype turned up a few times. The chain uses TRBV2 and TRBJ2-7, with D possibly being TRBD1 (6 bases). Trimming cost V 3 bases and J 1 base, with 13 bases left between them. Germline values: CDR1 SNHLY, CDR2 FYNNEI. CDR3 length equals 15 residues. Here the CDR3 DNA reads TGTGCCAGCAGTGAGGCAGGGGCCCTGTCCTACGAGCAGTACTTC. Translation gives CASSEAGALSYEQYF.

V usage is TRBV20-1 and J usage is TRBJ2-7; D is possibly TRBD2 (6 bases). The V gene lost 3 bases and the J gene lost 3 bases, with 15 bases spanning the gap. In germline, CDR1 is DFQATT, CDR2 SNEGSKA (reference sequence). The CDR3 spans 14 residues. This CDR3 is CSASPPGLIYEQYF. CDR3 nucleotides: TGCAGTGCTAGTCCCCCGGGACTTATCTACGAGCAGTACTTC.

Many counts were recorded for this clonotype. The CDR3 DNA is TGCGCCAGCAGCTTGGAGGTAGAATCCTACGAGCAGTACTTC. Translation gives CASSLEVESYEQYF. The gene calls are TRBV5-1 and TRBJ2-7; no clear D gene. This CDR3 has 14 residues. The V gene lost 0 bases and the J gene lost 1 base, with 8 bases spanning the gap. Germline CDR1 is SGHRS and CDR2 is YFSETQ. Using reference TRBV5-1 and TRBJ2-7 for the parts outside the CDR3, the full variable domain is KAGVTQTPRYLIKTRGQQVTLSCSPISGHRSVSWYQQTPGQGLQFLFEYFSETQRNKGNFPGRFSGRQFSNSRSEMNVSTLELGDSALYLCASSLEVESYEQYFGPGTRLTVT.

The CDR3 DNA reads TGTGCCACCAGTACGCTAGCCAAAAACATTCAGTACTTC. Its translation is CATSTLAKNIQYF. The gene calls are TRBV24-1 and TRBJ2-4, with D uncertain. The CDR3 is 13 residues long. V lost 6 bases and J lost 0, with 5 bases in between. The germline V gene has CDR1 KGHDR and CDR2 SFDVKD.

This clonotype has at least ten counts. The chain combines TRBV7-9 with TRBJ2-3; 10 bases are a match to TRBD2. The CDR3 is made up of 14 amino acids. V lost 5 bases to trimming and J lost 6 bases; unmatched junction nucleotides: 5. CDR1 and CDR2 (germline): SEHNR, FQNEAQ (reference sequence). CDR3 loop: CASSPLAGVDTQYF. CDR3 DNA: TGTGCCAGCAGCCCGCTAGCGGGGGTCGATACGCAGTATTTT.

This clonotype was observed many times. This chain connects TRBV20-1 to TRBJ2-7; either TRBD1 or TRBD2 may supply D (5 bases each). Trimming took 1 base from V and 0 from J, leaving 10 bases between them. The CDR3 has 14 amino acids. Germline-derived CDR1 and CDR2 are DFQATT and SNEGSKA (reference sequence). The CDR3 nucleotides read TGCAGTGCTAGAGGTTGGGGGACCTCCTACGAGCAGTACTTC. This gives the protein CSARGWGTSYEQYF.

The V call is TRBV27, the J call TRBJ1-5; D unclear. The CDR3 is 14 residues long. Germline loops: CDR1 MNHEY, CDR2 SMNVEV (reference sequence). V was cut by 3 bases and J by 4 bases, with 10 bases left in between. CDR3 loop: CASSLWGGNQPQHF. The CDR3, as DNA: TGTGCCAGCAGTTTGTGGGGAGGGAATCAGCCCCAGCATTTT.

This clonotype was counted only a few times. The V call is TRBV20-1, the J call TRBJ2-3; TRBD2 matches at 8 bases. The CDR3 covers 13 residues. Unmatched junction bases numbered 3, after V lost 2 bases and J lost 5 bases. Germline values: CDR1 DFQATT, CDR2 SNEGSKA (reference sequence). The CDR3 loop reads CSARPSGRDTQYF. CDR3 sequence (DNA): TGCAGTGCTAGACCCAGCGGGAGAGATACGCAGTATTTT.